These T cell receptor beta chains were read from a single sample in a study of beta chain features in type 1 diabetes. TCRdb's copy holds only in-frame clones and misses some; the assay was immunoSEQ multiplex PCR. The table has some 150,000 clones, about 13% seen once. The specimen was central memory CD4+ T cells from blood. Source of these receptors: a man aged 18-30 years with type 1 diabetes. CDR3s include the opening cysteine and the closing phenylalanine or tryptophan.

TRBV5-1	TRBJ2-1	CASSPRTDRSGGEQFF
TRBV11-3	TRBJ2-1	CASSQHPVTPGDNEQFF
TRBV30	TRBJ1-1	CAWRRVDTEAFF
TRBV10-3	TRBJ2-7	CAISGGNYEQYF
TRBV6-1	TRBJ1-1	CASSAHLRAPGTEAFF
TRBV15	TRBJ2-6	CAAGGNVLTF
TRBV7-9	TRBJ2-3	CASSLPGGTSTDTQYF
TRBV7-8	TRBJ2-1	CASTGQGLHEQFF
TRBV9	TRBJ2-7	CASSVAQSGEQYF
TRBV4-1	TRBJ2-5	CASSQADVQETQYF
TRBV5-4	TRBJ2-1	CASSLGEGAYNEQFF
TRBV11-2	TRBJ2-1	CASSLIRGDYNEQFF
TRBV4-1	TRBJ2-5	CASSQPAAQETQYF
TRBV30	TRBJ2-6	CAWSAGPPAVLTF
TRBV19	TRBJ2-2	CASVQGTGELFF
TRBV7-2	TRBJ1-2	CASSLAAIGSNYGYTF
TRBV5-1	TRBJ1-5	CASSLGTGNQPQHF
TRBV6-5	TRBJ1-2	CASSYKTGSSYGYTF
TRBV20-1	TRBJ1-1	CSAGRDTEAFF
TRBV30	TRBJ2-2	CAWRYTNTGELFF
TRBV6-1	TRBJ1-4	CASSETSPGDKLFF
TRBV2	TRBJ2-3	CASSPGLAVRGDTQYF
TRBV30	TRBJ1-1	CAWSVLQVNTEAFF
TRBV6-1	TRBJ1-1	CASSERQGLNTEAFF
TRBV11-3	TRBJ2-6	CASSLGTGSGANVLTF
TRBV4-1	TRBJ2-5	CASSLLIQETQYF
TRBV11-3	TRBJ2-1	CASSQAGTRDLAEQFF
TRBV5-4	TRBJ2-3	CASSLWSGVNTQYF
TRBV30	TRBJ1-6	CAWSMDNNSPLHF
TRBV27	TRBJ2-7	CASSSQGAYEQYF
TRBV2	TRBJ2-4	CASRQRVRAKNIQYF
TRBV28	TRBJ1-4	CASSLVAGDGEKLFF
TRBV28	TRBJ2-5	CASSLTPSAEQETQYF
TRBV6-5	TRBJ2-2	CASGGRAGELFF
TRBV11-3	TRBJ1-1	CASSVGISAFF
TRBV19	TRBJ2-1	CATSWGLTYNEQFF
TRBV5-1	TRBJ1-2	CASSTGQETYGYTF
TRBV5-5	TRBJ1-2	CASGQFYGYTF
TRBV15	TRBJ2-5	CATSRDQRETQYF
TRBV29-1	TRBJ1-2	CSILGSYGYTF
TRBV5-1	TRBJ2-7	CASSGQTSTYEQYF